The source of this T cell receptor (beta chain) is a study of blood T cells in healthy people across ages. Study conclusions and caveats: Nothing was known about donor CMV status, and this possibly confounded expanded clonotype changes.

Through a sample-barcoded 5' primer and a J-beta primer mix, a second PCR was run for roughly 6 to 12 cycles. TCRdb independently ran MiXCR on the 5' RACE reads; one entry per CDR3 protein. The table has 780,000 or so distinct CDR3 sequences, approximately 53% seen once. A word on this clonotype: Its antigen is unidentified. It is likely a read error: a sequence one base away is far more abundant.

Germline CDR1 MNHEY, CDR2 SMNVEV (reference sequence). The V end was cut by 6 bases, the J end by 0 bases, with 3 bases between. The CDR3 has 11 amino acids. The TCR comes from a man in his forties or fifties in good health. Specimen: blood. This chain connects TRBV27 to TRBJ2-7; D call uncertain. As DNA, the CDR3 is TGTGCCAGCAGGCCCTCCTACGAGCAGTACTTC. It translates to CASRPSYEQYF.